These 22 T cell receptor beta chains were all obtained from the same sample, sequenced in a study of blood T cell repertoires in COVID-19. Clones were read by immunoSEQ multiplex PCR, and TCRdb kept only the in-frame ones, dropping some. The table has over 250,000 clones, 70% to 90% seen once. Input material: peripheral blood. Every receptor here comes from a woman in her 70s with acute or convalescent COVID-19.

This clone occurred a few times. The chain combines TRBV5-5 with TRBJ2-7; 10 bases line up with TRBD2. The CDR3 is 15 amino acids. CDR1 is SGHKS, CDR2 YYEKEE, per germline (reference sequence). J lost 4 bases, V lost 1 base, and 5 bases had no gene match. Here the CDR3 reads CASSLSLAGAYEQYF. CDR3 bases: TGTGCCAGCAGCTTGAGTCTAGCGGGGGCGTACGAGCAGTACTTC.

CDR3 bases: TGCGCCAGCAGCGCGGGACAGGACTACACTGAAGCTTTCTTT. Residues: CASSAGQDYTEAFF. The chain combines TRBV5-1 with TRBJ1-1; TRBD1 agrees at 8 bases. Germline V lookup: CDR1 SGHRS, CDR2 YFSETQ. J gave up 3 bases and V 4 bases, and 5 bases lay outside the gene matches. The CDR3 spans 14 residues.

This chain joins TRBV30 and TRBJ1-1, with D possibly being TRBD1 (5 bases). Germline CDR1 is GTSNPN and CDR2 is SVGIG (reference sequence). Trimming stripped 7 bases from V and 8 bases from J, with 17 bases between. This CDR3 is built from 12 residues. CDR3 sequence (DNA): TGTGCCTCGCAAAAGTCGGGGGTCGAAGCTTTCTTT. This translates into CASQKSGVEAFF. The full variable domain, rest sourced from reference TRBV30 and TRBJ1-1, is SQTIHQWPATLVQPVGSPLSLECTVEGTSNPNLYWYRQAAGRGLQLLFYSVGIGQISSEVPQNLSASRPQDRQFILSSKKLLLSDSGFYLCASQKSGVEAFFGQGTRLTVV.

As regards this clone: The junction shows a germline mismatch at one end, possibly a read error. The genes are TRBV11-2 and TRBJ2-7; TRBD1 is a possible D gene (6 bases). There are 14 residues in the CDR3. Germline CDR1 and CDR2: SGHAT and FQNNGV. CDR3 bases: TGTGCCAGCAGGTTAGGACAGCTGTCCTACGAGCAGTACTTC. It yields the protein CASRLGQLSYEQYF.

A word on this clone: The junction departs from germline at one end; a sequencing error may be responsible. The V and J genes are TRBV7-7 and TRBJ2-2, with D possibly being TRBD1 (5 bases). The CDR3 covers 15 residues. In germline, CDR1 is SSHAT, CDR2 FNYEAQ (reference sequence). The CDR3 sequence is CASSRTGPNTGELFF. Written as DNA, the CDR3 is TGTGCTAGCAGTCGAACAGGTCCGAACACCGGGGAGCTGTTTTTT.

The DNA for the CDR3 is TGTGCCACTTCACAGCAAGTAAACCCTGAAGCTTTCTTT. Its translation is CATSQQVNPEAFF. J is TRBJ1-1 and V is TRBV30, with unresolved D. V lost 8 bases to trimming and J lost 6 bases, with 19 bases between them. Germline CDR1 GTSNPN, CDR2 SVGIG (reference sequence). The CDR3 sequence is 13 residues long. Drawing the rest from reference TRBV30 and TRBJ1-1, the complete variable domain is SQTIHQWPATLVQPVGSPLSLECTVEGTSNPNLYWYRQAAGRGLQLLFYSVGIGQISSEVPQNLSASRPQDRQFILSSKKLLLSDSGFYLCATSQQVNPEAFFGQGTRLTVV.

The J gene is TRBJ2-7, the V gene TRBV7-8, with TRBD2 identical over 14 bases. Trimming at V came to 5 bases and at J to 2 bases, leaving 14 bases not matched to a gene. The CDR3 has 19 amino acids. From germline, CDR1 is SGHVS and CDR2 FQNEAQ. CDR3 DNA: TGTGCCAGCAGCGACAGTTGGACTAGCGGGGGGACCGGTGCCTACGAGCAGTACTTC. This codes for CASSDSWTSGGTGAYEQYF.

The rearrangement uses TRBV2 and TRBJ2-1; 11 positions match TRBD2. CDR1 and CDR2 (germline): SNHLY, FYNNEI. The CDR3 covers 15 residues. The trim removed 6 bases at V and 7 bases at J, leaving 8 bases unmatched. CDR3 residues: CASRRLAGNQNEQFF. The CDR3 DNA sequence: TGTGCCAGCAGAAGACTAGCGGGGAACCAGAATGAGCAGTTCTTC. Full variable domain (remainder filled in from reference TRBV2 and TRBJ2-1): EPEVTQTPSHQVTQMGQEVILRCVPISNHLYFYWYRQILGQKVEFLVSFYNNEISEKSEIFDDQFSVERPDGSNFTLKIRSTKLEDSAMYFCASRRLAGNQNEQFFGPGTRLTVL.

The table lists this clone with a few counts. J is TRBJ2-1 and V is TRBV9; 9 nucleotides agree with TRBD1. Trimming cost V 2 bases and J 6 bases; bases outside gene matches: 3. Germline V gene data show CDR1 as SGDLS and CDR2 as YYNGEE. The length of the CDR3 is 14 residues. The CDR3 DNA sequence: TGTGCCAGCAGCGTGACAGGGGGTTTCAATGAGCAGTTCTTC. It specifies CASSVTGGFNEQFF.

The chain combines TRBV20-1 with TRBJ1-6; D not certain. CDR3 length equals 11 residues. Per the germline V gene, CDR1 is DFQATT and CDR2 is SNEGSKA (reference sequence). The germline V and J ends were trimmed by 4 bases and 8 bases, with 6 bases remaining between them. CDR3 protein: CSAKPDSPLHF. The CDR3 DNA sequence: TGCAGTGCTAAGCCTGATTCACCCCTCCACTTT.

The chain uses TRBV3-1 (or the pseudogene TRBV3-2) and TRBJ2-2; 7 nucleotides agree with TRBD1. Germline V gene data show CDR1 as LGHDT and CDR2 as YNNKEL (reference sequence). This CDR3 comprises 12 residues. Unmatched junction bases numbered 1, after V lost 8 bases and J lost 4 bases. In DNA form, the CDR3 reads TGTGCCAGCCCAGGGGGCACCGGGGAGCTGTTTTTT. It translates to CASPGGTGELFF.

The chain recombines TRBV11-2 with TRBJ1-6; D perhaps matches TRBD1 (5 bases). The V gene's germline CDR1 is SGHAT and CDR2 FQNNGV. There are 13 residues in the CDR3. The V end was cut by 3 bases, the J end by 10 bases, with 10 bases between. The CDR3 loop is CASSFGGGSPLHF. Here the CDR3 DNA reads TGTGCCAGCAGCTTTGGGGGAGGCTCACCCCTCCACTTT.

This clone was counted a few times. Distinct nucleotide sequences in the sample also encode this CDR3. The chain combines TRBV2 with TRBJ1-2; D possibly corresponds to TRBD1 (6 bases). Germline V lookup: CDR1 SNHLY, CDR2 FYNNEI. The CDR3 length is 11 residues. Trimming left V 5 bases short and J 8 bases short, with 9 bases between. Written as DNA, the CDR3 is TGTGCCAGCAGTTACAGGGACGGCTACACCTTC. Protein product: CASSYRDGYTF.

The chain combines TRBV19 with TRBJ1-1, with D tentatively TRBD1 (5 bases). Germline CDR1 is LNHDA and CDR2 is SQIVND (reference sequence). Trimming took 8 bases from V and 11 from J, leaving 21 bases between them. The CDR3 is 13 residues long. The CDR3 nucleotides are TGTGCCAGTGCCCTAGGGGCGCGGGGTGACGCTTTCTTT. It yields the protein CASALGARGDAFF.

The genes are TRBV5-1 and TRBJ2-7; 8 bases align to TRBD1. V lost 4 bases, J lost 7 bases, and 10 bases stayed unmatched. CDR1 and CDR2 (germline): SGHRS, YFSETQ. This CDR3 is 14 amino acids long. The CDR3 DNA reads TGCGCCAGCAGCCCGACAGGGGCTGAGAATGAGCAGTACTTC. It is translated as CASSPTGAENEQYF.

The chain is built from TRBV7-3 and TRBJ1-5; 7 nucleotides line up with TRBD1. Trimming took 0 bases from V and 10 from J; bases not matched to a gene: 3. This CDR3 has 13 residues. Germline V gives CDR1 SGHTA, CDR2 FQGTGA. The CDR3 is CASSLTRDSPQHF. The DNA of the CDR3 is TGTGCCAGCAGCTTAACCCGGGACAGCCCCCAGCATTTT.

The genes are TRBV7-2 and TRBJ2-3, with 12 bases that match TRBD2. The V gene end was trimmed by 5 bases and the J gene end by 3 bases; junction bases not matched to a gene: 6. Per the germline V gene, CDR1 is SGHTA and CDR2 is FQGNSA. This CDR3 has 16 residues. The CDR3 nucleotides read TGTGCCAGCAGCGCTGGACTAGCGGGGAGGACAGATACGCAGTATTTT. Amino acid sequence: CASSAGLAGRTDTQYF. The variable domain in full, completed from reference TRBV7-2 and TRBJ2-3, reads GAGVSQSPSNKVTEKGKDVELRCDPISGHTALYWYRQSLGQGLEFLIYFQGNSAPDKSGLPSDRFSAERTGGSVSTLTIQRTQQEDSAVYLCASSAGLAGRTDTQYFGPGTRLTVL.

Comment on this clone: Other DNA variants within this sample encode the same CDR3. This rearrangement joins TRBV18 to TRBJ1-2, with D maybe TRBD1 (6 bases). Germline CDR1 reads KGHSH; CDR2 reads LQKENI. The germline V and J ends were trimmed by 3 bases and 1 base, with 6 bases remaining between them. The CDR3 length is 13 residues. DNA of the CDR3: TGTGCCAGCTCACCGGACAGTAACTATGGCTACACCTTC. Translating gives CASSPDSNYGYTF.

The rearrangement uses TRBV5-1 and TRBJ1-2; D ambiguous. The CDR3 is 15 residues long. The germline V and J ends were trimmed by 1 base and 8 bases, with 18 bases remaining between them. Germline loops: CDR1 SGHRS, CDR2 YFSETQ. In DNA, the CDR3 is TGCGCCAGCAGCTTGAATGTAGGCAGTGGAGAAGGCTACACCTTC. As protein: CASSLNVGSGEGYTF.

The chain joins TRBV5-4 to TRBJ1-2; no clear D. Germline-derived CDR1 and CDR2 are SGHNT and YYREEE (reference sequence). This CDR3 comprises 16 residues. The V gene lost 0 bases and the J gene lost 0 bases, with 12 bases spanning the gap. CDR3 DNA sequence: TGTGCCAGCAGCTTGGGAGGCAGAACGTCTAACTATGGCTACACCTTC. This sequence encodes CASSLGGRTSNYGYTF.

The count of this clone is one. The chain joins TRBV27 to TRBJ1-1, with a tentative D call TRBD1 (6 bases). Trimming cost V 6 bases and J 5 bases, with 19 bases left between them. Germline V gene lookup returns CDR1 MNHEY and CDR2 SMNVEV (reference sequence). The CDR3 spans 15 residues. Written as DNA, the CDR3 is TGTGCCAGCAGCATCAATCAGGGGTGGGGTACTGAAGCTTTCTTT. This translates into CASSINQGWGTEAFF.

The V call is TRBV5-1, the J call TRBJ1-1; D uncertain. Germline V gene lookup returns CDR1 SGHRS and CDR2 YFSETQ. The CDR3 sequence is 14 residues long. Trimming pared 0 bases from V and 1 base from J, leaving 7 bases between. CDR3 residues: CASSLVAQNTEAFF. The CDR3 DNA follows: TGCGCCAGCAGCTTGGTAGCCCAGAACACTGAAGCTTTCTTT.